The clone carrying this TCR beta chain was seen more than once but under ten times. Its matching antigen is unknown. The CDR3 sequence is 19 residues long. Trimming cost V 5 bases and J 1 base; bases outside gene matches: 16. Germline loops: CDR1 MGHRA, CDR2 YSYEKL. TCRdb reprocessed the reads with MiXCR, giving one entry per CDR3 protein. The sample has 200,000 to 250,000 distinct CDR3 sequences; 38% are singletons. The entry originates in a study of T cell repertoires in cytomegalovirus infection. Study results and limitations: Summed frequency of shared TCR beta families picked out CMV carriers who also had the relevant HLA. What dominated the ex vivo response were HLA-C-restricted CMV-specific TCR beta clonotypes.

The sequencing used CD8+ T cells from cultured PBMCs, collected from culture after CMV antigen stimulation. V and J are TRBV4-1 and TRBJ1-3; 8 nucleotides match TRBD1. The receptor comes from a human donor in good health (CMV status not recorded). Some clones in this sample may be carry-over from other donors' samples. The CDR3 region is CASSDYGVGTGGSGNTIYF. In DNA form, the CDR3 reads TGCGCCAGCAGCGACTACGGGGTCGGGACAGGAGGATCTGGAAACACCATATATTTT.